This note documents a single T cell receptor (beta chain) sequence. The antigen is undetermined. Compared with germline, one end of the junction differs, possibly owing to a read error. RNA was extracted from bulk tissue without any cell sorting. This non-tumor lung sample came from over 3 cm beyond the tumor edge. The sample originates from a study of tumor and adjacent non-tumor tissue in lung cancer. Background on the study: About 4.2 million productive TCRbeta reads were obtained per sample on average.

Three rounds of nested PCR, following a modified ARM-PCR protocol, produced the TCRbeta library. Each CDR3 protein gets one entry after TCRdb re-called the multiplex PCR reads with MiXCR. The table shows approximately 53,000 distinct CDR3 sequences, with roughly 69% occurring only once. Findings of the study overall: TCR diversity was significantly greater in tumor than normal lung tissue.

The CDR3 runs to 15 residues. From germline, CDR1 is MNHEY and CDR2 SVGEGT. The origin of this receptor is an older woman with non-small cell lung cancer. The sequencing sample was made of distant non-tumor lung tissue. The rearrangement joins TRBV6-2 or TRBV6-3 to TRBJ2-7; TRBD1 aligns across 9 bases. The CDR3 loop is CTSSYSGDRVYEQYF. In nucleotides, the CDR3 is TGTACCAGCAGTTACTCCGGGGACAGGGTCTATGAGCAGTACTTC.